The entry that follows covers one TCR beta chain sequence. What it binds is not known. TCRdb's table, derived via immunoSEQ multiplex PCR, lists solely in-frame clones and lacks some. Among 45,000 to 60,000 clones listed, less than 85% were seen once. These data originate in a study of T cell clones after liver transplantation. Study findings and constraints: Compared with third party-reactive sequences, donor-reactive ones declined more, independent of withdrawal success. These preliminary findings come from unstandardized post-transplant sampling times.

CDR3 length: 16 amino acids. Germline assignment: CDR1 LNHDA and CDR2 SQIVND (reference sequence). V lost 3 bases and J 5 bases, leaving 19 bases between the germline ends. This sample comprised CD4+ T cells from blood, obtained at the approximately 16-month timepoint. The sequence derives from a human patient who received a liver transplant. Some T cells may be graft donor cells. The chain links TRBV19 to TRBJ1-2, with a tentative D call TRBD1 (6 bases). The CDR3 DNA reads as TGTGCCAGTAGTATGGGTGACAGGATCTATGGGTATGGCTACACCTTC. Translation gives CASSMGDRIYGYGYTF.